This TCR beta chain was sequenced during a study of T cell responses to AZD1222 COVID-19 vaccine. Study background: Pooling was applied to second doses at about 4 or about 12 weeks. Study conclusions and caveats: Per reports, nearly half of all spike-specific TCRs target regions that are unmutated in variants. The peak T cell response came first, and repertoires were sampled only after it.

J lost 7 bases, V lost 4 bases, and 7 bases had no gene match. The CDR3 runs to 16 residues. Germline V lookup: CDR1 MNHNS, CDR2 SASEGT. Produced via immunoSEQ multiplex PCR; TCRdb's table is partial and in-frame only. The sample lists roughly 100,000 clones, about 90% occurring once. A remark on this clone: The antigen remains unidentified.

J is TRBJ2-3 and V is TRBV6-1, with 14 bases matching TRBD2. Specimen: peripheral blood, collected on day 0 of AZD1222 vaccination. The receptor comes from an adult in good health. In nucleotides, the CDR3 is TGTGCCAGCAGTGGGGGACTAGCGGGAGCCGGGAATACGCAGTATTTT. Translation: CASSGGLAGAGNTQYF.